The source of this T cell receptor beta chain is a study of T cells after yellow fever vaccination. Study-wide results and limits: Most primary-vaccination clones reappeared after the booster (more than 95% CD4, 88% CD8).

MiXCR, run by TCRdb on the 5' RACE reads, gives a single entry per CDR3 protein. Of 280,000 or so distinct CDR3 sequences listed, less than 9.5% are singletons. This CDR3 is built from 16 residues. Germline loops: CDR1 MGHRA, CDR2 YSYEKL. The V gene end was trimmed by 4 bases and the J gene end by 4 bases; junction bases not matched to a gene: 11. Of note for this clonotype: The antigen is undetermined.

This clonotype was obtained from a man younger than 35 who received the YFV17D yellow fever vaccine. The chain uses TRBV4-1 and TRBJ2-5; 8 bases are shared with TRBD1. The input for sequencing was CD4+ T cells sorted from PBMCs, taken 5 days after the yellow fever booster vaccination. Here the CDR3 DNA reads TGCGCCAGCAGCCCAGGGCAGGGGGCCTTCGGAGAGACCCAGTACTTC. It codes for CASSPGQGAFGETQYF.